This T cell receptor (beta chain) was recorded in a study of blood T cells in healthy people across ages. In germline, CDR1 is SNHLY, CDR2 FYNNEI. The CDR3 totals 14 residues. Trimming took 7 bases from V and 5 from J; bases not matched to a gene: 6. With a J-beta primer mix and a sample-barcoded 5' primer, a second PCR ran roughly 6 to 11 cycles. Each CDR3 protein gets one entry after TCRdb re-called the 5' RACE reads with MiXCR. Counted here are about 640,000 distinct CDR3 sequences, roughly 53% occurring once; the ten biggest clones make up around 37%. Sequencing was performed on blood. This chain connects TRBV2 to TRBJ2-2, with 8 bases matching TRBD1. The sequence was collected from a man in his 60s in good health. DNA of the CDR3: TGTGCCAGCAAGGGCCAGGGGGCGACCGGGGAGCTGTTTTTT. It codes for CASKGQGATGELFF.